The next 15 T cell receptor beta chains were all read from a single sample in a study of T cells in Graves' hyperthyroidism and ophthalmopathy. There were TCR beta CDR3 regions amplified from RNA transcripts. The study used the HTBI primer set for a first-round RT-PCR of the TCR CDR3. TCRdb re-analysed the multiplex PCR reads in MiXCR, keeping a single row per CDR3 protein. Of about 600,000 distinct CDR3 sequences in the sample, around 16% are singletons; the top ten hold less than 3.5%. Sequencing was performed on blood. These TCRs come from a woman between 40 and 50 years old with Graves' ophthalmopathy.

This clonotype was picked up a small number of times. The CDR3 DNA is TGTGCCAGCAGGTTATCCGTCAGGGGCGCCGGGGAGCTGTTTTTT. Translation: CASRLSVRGAGELFF. V usage is TRBV12-3 or TRBV12-4 and J usage is TRBJ2-2, with D possibly being TRBD1 (6 bases). There are 15 residues in the CDR3. V was clipped by 6 bases and J by 6 bases, with 17 bases between them.

A word on this clonotype: This may stem from a read error, because a much larger clone lies one nucleotide away. V and J are TRBV2 and TRBJ2-3; D unresolved. CDR3 length equals 10 residues. Germline values: CDR1 SNHLY, CDR2 FYNNEI. This CDR3 reads CASNADMQYF. The CDR3 DNA reads as TGTGCCAGCAATGCAGATATGCAGTATTTT. Variable domain in full (rest from reference TRBV2 and TRBJ2-3): EPEVTQTPSHQVTQMGQEVILRCVPISNHLYFYWYRQILGQKVEFLVSFYNNEISEKSEIFDDQFSVERPDGSNFTLKIRSTKLEDSAMYFCASNADMQYFGPGTRLTVL.

This clonotype has at least ten counts. J is TRBJ2-5 and V is TRBV7-8; D is uncertain. CDR1 is SGHVS and CDR2 is FQNEAQ in the germline V gene. V dropped 4 bases and J dropped 5 bases, with 14 bases sitting between them. The CDR3 covers 14 residues. In nucleotides, the CDR3 is TGTGCCAGCAGCTCAACCCCGGTTTGGGAGACCCAGTACTTC. Encoded protein: CASSSTPVWETQYF.

This clonotype was seen a handful of times. The chain is built from TRBV27 and TRBJ2-2; no firm D call. CDR1 is MNHEY, CDR2 SMNVEV, per germline (reference sequence). Trimming took off 1 base at V and 1 base at J, with 4 bases between the two ends. This CDR3 comprises 14 residues. DNA for the CDR3: TGTGCCAGCAGTTTATTCAGGAACACCGGGGAGCTGTTTTTT. This encodes CASSLFRNTGELFF.

The chain is built from TRBV12-3 or TRBV12-4 and TRBJ1-6; the D gene is possibly TRBD1 (5 bases). There are 15 residues in the CDR3. The V end was cut by 1 base, the J end by 7 bases, with 11 bases between. CDR3 nucleotides: TGTGCCAGCAGTTTAGATCGGAGACAGAATTCACCCCTCCACTTT. It codes for CASSLDRRQNSPLHF.

This clonotype has more than one count but fewer than ten. J is TRBJ1-4 and V is TRBV20-1, with D possibly being TRBD1 (5 bases). Deletions cut 5 bases from V and 7 bases from J, with 14 bases between. This CDR3 is 13 amino acids long. Germline values: CDR1 DFQATT, CDR2 SNEGSKA (reference sequence). The CDR3: CSASPGPPEKLFF. The CDR3 DNA follows: TGCAGTGCTTCACCGGGACCCCCTGAAAAACTGTTTTTT.

The chain combines TRBV28 with TRBJ1-2; D uncertain. V lost 6 bases to trimming and J lost 1 base, with 24 bases between them. This CDR3 has 18 amino acids. Germline V gene lookup returns CDR1 MDHEN and CDR2 SYDVKM. The CDR3 nucleotides are TGTGCCAGCAGCCCAGATTGGCCGATTCCTGATTTTAACTATGGCTACACCTTC. It codes for CASSPDWPIPDFNYGYTF.

This clonotype was observed a handful of times. The chain couples TRBV19 to TRBJ2-2; a possible D gene is TRBD2 (6 bases). This CDR3 contains 14 residues. Germline CDR1 LNHDA, CDR2 SQIVND (reference sequence). V was cut by 5 bases and J by 7 bases, with 14 bases left in between. CDR3 DNA: TGTGCCAGTAGTGCGGGGTCCGAGGTCGGGGAGCTGTTTTTT. Residues: CASSAGSEVGELFF.

This clonotype was seen ten or more times. The gene calls are TRBV3-1 and TRBJ1-6, with D possibly matching TRBD1 (5 bases). The CDR3 extends over 12 amino acids. Germline V CDR1 and CDR2: LGHDT, YNNKEL (reference sequence). V was cut by 1 base and J by 10 bases, with 5 bases left in between. CDR3 loop: CASSQGGSPLHF. CDR3 DNA sequence: TGTGCCAGCAGCCAAGGGGGCTCACCCCTCCACTTT.

The chain joins TRBV20-1 to TRBJ2-3; TRBD2 agrees at 11 bases. Germline V CDR1 and CDR2: DFQATT, SNEGSKA (reference sequence). V gave up 3 bases and J gave up 5 bases; unmatched junction bases: 10. This CDR3 is built from 16 residues. This CDR3 is CSARGGTSGSLDTQYF. The CDR3 DNA sequence: TGCAGTGCTAGGGGGGGTACTAGCGGGAGTCTAGATACGCAGTATTTT.

V is TRBV7-8 and J is TRBJ1-1; maybe TRBD1 (5 bases). The germline gives CDR1 SGHVS, CDR2 FQNEAQ. CDR3 length: 13 amino acids. The germline V and J ends were trimmed by 5 bases and 3 bases, with 10 bases remaining between them. CDR3 in DNA: TGTGCCAGCAGCCCGTGGGGGGACACTGAAGCTTTCTTT. It encodes CASSPWGDTEAFF.

The table lists this clonotype with a few counts. The chain couples TRBV27 to TRBJ1-2, with 9 bases identical to TRBD1. The V gene end was trimmed by 6 bases and the J gene end by 4 bases; junction bases not matched to a gene: 6. CDR1 is MNHEY, CDR2 SMNVEV, per germline (reference sequence). The CDR3 totals 14 residues. The CDR3: CASSSLTGGYGYTF. The CDR3, as DNA: TGTGCCAGCAGCTCCCTGACAGGGGGCTATGGCTACACCTTC.

This chain connects TRBV6-1 to TRBJ1-3; D ambiguous. The ends were cut back, 6 bases at V and 0 bases at J, with 12 bases in the middle. Looked up from germline, CDR1 is MNHNS and CDR2 is SASEGT. This CDR3 is built from 15 residues. Here the CDR3 DNA reads TGTGCCAGCAGCCCCAGGACTCCCTCTGGAAACACCATATATTTT. It specifies CASSPRTPSGNTIYF.

This clonotype was seen more than once but under ten times. This chain joins TRBV2 and TRBJ2-2; D ambiguous. The CDR3 totals 15 residues. Between the trimmed V and J ends, which lost 2 bases and 0 bases, there was a span of 7 bases. The germline CDR1 and CDR2 sequences are SNHLY and FYNNEI. In DNA, the CDR3 is TGTGCCAGCAGTGAATTCGGATCGAACACCGGGGAGCTGTTTTTT. Translated: CASSEFGSNTGELFF.

The sample holds many counts of this clonotype. The chain carries TRBV11-2 and TRBJ2-3; 10 bases agree with TRBD2. CDR3 length equals 18 residues. V lost 2 bases to trimming and J lost 0 bases; unmatched junction nucleotides: 8. Germline lookup yields CDR1 SGHAT and CDR2 FQNNGV. In DNA, the CDR3 is TGTGCCAGCAGCTTACACGGTGGACTAGCGGCTAGCACAGATACGCAGTATTTT. This codes for CASSLHGGLAASTDTQYF.